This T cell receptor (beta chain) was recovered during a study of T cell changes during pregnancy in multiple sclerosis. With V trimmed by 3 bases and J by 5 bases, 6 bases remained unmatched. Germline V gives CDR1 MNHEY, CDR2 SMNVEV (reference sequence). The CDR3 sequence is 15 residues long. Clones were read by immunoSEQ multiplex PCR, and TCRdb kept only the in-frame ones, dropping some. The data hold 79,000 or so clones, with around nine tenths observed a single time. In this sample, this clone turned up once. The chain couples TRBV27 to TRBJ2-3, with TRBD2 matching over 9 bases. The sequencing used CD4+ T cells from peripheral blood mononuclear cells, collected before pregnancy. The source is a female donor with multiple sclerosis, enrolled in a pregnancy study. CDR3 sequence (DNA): TGTGCCAGCAGTTTCAGCGGGAGGAGTAAAGATACGCAGTATTTT. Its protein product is CASSFSGRSKDTQYF.